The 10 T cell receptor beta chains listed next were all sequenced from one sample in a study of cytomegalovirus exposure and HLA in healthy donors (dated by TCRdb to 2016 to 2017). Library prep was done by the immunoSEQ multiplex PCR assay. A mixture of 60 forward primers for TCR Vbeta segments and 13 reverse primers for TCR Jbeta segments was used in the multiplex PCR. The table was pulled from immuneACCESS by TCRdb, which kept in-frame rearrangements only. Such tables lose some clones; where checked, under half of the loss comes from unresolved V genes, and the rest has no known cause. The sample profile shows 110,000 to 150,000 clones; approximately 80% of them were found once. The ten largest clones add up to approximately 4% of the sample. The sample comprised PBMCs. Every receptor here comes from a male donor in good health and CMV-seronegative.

The CDR3 DNA sequence: TGTGCCAGCAGTGATAGGGACAGGGTACACGAGCAGTACTTC. Encoded protein: CASSDRDRVHEQYF. This rearrangement joins TRBV6-1 to TRBJ2-5; 9 bases fit TRBD1. With the DNA end fitting TRBJ2-7 better, the J assignment may be wrong. This CDR3 is 14 amino acids long. In germline, CDR1 is MNHNS, CDR2 SASEGT.

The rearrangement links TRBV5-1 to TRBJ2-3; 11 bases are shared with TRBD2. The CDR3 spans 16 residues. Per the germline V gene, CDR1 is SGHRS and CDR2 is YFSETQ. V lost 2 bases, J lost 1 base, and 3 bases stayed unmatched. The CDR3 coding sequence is TGCGCCAGCAGCTTTAGCGGGAGGGCCGGCACAGATACGCAGTATTTT. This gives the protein CASSFSGRAGTDTQYF. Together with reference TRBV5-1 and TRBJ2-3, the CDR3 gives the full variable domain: KAGVTQTPRYLIKTRGQQVTLSCSPISGHRSVSWYQQTPGQGLQFLFEYFSETQRNKGNFPGRFSGRQFSNSRSEMNVSTLELGDSALYLCASSFSGRAGTDTQYFGPGTRLTVL.

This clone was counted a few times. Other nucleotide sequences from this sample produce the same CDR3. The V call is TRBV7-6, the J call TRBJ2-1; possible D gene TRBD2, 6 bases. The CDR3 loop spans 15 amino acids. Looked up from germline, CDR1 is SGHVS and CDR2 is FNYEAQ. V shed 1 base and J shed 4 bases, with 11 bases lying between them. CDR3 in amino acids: CASSLVGGSYNEQFF. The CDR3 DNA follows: TGTGCCAGCAGCTTAGTGGGGGGATCGTACAATGAGCAGTTCTTC.

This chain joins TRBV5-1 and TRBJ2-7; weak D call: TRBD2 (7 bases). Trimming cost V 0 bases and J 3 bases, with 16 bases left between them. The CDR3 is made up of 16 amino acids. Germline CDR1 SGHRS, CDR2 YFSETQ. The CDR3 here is CASSLGGGGNDYEQYF. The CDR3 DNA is TGCGCCAGCAGCTTGGGAGGGGGGGGGAACGACTACGAGCAGTACTTC.

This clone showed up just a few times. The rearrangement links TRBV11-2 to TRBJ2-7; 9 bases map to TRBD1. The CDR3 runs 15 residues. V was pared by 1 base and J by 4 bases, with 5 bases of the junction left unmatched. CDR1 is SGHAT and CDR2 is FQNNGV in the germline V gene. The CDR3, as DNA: TGTGCCAGCAGCTTAGTGAACAGGGGGCAGTACGAGCAGTACTTC. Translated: CASSLVNRGQYEQYF.

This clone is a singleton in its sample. CDR3 nucleotides: TGCGCCAGCAGCTTAACGCCACTTACAGGGGGCTCTACAGAAGCTTTCTTT. This translates into CASSLTPLTGGSTEAFF. The chain uses TRBV4-1 and TRBJ1-1, with 9 bases that match TRBD1. Trimming at V came to 5 bases and at J to 8 bases, leaving 18 bases not matched to a gene. The CDR3 extends over 17 amino acids. Per the germline V gene, CDR1 is MGHRA and CDR2 is YSYEKL.

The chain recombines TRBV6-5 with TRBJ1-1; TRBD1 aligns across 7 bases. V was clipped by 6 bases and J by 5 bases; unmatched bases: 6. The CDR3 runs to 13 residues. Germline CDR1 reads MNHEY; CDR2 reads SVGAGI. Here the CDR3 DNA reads TGTGCCAGCAGGGACAGGACAAGAACTGAAGCTTTCTTT. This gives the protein CASRDRTRTEAFF.

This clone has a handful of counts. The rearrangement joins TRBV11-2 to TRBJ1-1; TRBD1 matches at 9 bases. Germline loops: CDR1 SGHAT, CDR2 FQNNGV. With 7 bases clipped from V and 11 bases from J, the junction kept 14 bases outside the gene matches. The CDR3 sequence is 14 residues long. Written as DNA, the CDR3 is TGTGCCAGCATCACAGGGGGCAATAGGTTGGATGCTTTCTTT. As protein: CASITGGNRLDAFF. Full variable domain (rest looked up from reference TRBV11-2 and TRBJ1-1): EAGVAQSPRYKIIEKRQSVAFWCNPISGHATLYWYQQILGQGPKLLIQFQNNGVVDDSQLPKDRFSAERLKGVDSTLKIQPAKLEDSAVYLCASITGGNRLDAFFGQGTRLTVV.

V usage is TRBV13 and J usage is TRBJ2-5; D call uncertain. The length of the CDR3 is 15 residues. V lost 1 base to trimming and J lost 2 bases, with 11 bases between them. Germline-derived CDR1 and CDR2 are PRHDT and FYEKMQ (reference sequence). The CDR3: CASSLVARNQETQYF. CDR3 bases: TGTGCCAGCAGCTTAGTCGCTAGGAATCAAGAGACCCAGTACTTC.

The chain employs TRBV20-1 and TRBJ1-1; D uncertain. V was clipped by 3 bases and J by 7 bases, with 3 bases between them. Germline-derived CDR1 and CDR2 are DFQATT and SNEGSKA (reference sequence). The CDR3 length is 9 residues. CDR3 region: CSASSEAFF. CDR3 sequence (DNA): TGCAGTGCTAGTAGTGAAGCTTTCTTT.